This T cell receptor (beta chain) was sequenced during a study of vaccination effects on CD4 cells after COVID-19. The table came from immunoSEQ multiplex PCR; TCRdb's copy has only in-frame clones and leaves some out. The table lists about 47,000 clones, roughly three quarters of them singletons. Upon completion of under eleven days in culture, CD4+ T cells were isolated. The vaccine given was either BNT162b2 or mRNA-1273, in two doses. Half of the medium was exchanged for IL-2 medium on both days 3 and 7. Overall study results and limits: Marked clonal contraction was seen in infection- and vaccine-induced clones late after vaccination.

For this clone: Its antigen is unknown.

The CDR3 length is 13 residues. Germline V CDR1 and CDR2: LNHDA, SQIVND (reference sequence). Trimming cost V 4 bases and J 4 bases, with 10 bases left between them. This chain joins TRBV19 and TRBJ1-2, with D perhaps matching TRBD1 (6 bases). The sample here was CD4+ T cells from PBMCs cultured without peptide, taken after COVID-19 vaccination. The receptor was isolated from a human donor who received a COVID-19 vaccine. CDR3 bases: TGTGCCAGTAGTAGTGCCAGGGGCTATGGCTACACCTTC. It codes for CASSSARGYGYTF.